One sample yielded the 8 T cell receptor beta chains listed below, sequenced in a study of long-term antiretroviral therapy in people with HIV. Version v3.0 of the immunoSEQ assay was performed at survey level. The protocol was immunoSEQ multiplex PCR, while the TCRdb copy is restricted to in-frame clones and leaves out a portion. The sample holds over 5,500 clones, approximately 85% seen once. The starting material was unsorted PBMCs, obtained 3.7 years after starting antiretroviral therapy. These receptor sequences come from a woman between 50 and 59 years old with HIV.

The DNA for the CDR3 is TGTGCCAGCAGTTCGCTAGGGGTTTACAATGAGCAGTTCTTC. It is translated as CASSSLGVYNEQFF. The chain employs TRBV27 and TRBJ2-1; tentative D call: TRBD1 (5 bases). Germline values: CDR1 MNHEY, CDR2 SMNVEV (reference sequence). This CDR3 contains 14 residues. V lost 4 bases to trimming and J lost 4 bases, with 11 bases between them.

The V gene is TRBV28, the J gene TRBJ2-1; the D is unclear. The germline gives CDR1 MDHEN, CDR2 SYDVKM. The CDR3 runs 14 residues. The V end was cut by 5 bases, the J end by 1 base, with 9 bases between. As DNA, the CDR3 is TGTGCCAGCAGTCCCGCAGCATCCTACAATGAGCAGTTCTTC. Protein sequence: CASSPAASYNEQFF. Variable domain in full (rest from reference TRBV28 and TRBJ2-1): DVKVTQSSRYLVKRTGEKVFLECVQDMDHENMFWYRQDPGLGLRLIYFSYDVKMKEKGDIPEGYSVSREKKERFSLILESASTNQTSMYLCASSPAASYNEQFFGPGTRLTVL.

The chain carries TRBV27 and TRBJ2-1; 10 bases fit TRBD2. Trimming cost V 5 bases and J 7 bases; bases outside gene matches: 8. Per the germline V gene, CDR1 is MNHEY and CDR2 is SMNVEV (reference sequence). CDR3 length: 15 amino acids. CDR3 sequence (DNA): TGTGCCAGCAGTCCCGGGACTAGCGTGGAAAATGAGCAGTTCTTC. Protein: CASSPGTSVENEQFF.

This rearrangement joins TRBV6-6 to TRBJ2-6; weak D call: TRBD1 (5 bases). The CDR3 covers 15 residues. V gave up 5 bases and J gave up 2 bases, with 10 bases separating them. CDR1 is MNHNY and CDR2 is SVGAGI in the germline V gene (reference sequence). CDR3 in amino acids: CASSITGTGANVLTF. The CDR3 DNA reads TGTGCCAGCAGTATAACAGGCACTGGGGCCAACGTCCTGACTTTC.

This clone was seen a single time. The V gene is TRBV6-5, the J gene TRBJ2-1; D is ambiguous. Per germline, CDR1 MNHEY and CDR2 SVGAGI. Trimming shortened V by 4 bases and J by 1 base, and 11 bases separated the two germline ends. This CDR3 spans 15 amino acids. CDR3 sequence: CASSSTGPSYNEQFF. Written as DNA, the CDR3 is TGTGCCAGCAGTTCTACTGGACCTTCCTACAATGAGCAGTTCTTC.

In DNA form, the CDR3 reads TGTGCCTGGAGTGTACCCCCGACAAACACTGAAGCTTTCTTT. This sequence encodes CAWSVPPTNTEAFF. The chain recombines TRBV30 with TRBJ1-1; D is undetermined. The CDR3 length is 14 residues. Deletions cut 0 bases from V and 2 bases from J, with 10 bases between. Germline CDR1 GTSNPN, CDR2 SVGIG (reference sequence). Complete variable domain (other parts from reference TRBV30 and TRBJ1-1): SQTIHQWPATLVQPVGSPLSLECTVEGTSNPNLYWYRQAAGRGLQLLFYSVGIGQISSEVPQNLSASRPQDRQFILSSKKLLLSDSGFYLCAWSVPPTNTEAFFGQGTRLTVV.

The chain is built from TRBV6-1 and TRBJ2-3, with D unresolved. The CDR3 is 15 residues long. Germline CDR1 is MNHNS and CDR2 is SASEGT. Trimming left V 2 bases short and J 0 bases short, with 9 bases between. The CDR3 DNA reads TGTGCCAGCAGTGAATACCCCAGTAGCACAGATACGCAGTATTTT. This sequence encodes CASSEYPSSTDTQYF.

The genes are TRBV6-1 and TRBJ1-3, with D possibly TRBD1 on 5 matching bases. This CDR3 comprises 14 residues. Germline CDR1 MNHNS, CDR2 SASEGT. Trimming removed 8 bases from V and 1 base from J, with 12 bases in between. The CDR3, as DNA: TGTGCCAGCGGGGCTCTGTGGTCTGGAAACACCATATATTTT. This sequence encodes CASGALWSGNTIYF.